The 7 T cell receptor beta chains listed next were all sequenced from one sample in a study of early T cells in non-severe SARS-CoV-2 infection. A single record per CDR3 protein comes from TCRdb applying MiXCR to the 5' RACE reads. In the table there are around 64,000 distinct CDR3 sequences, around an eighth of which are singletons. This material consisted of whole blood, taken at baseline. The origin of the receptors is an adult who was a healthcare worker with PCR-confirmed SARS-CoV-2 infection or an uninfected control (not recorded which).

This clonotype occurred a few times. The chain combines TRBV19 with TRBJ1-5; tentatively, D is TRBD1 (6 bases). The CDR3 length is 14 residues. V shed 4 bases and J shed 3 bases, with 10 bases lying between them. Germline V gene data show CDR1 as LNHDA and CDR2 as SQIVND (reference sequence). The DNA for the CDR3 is TGTGCCAGTAGTAGGCGGGACAACAATCAGCCCCAGCATTTT. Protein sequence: CASSRRDNNQPQHF.

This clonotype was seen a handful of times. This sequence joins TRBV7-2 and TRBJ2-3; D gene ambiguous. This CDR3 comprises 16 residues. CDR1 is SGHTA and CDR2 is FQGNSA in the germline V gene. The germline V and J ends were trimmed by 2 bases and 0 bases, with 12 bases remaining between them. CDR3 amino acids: CASSLQNYLSTDTQYF. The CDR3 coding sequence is TGTGCCAGCAGCTTACAGAACTACCTTAGCACAGATACGCAGTATTTT.

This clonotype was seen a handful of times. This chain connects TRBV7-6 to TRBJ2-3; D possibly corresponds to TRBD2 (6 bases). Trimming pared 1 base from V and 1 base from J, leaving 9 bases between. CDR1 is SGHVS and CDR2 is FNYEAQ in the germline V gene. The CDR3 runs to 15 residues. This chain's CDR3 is CASSLVGTRTDTQYF. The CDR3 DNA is TGTGCCAGCAGCTTAGTCGGGACTCGCACAGATACGCAGTATTTT.

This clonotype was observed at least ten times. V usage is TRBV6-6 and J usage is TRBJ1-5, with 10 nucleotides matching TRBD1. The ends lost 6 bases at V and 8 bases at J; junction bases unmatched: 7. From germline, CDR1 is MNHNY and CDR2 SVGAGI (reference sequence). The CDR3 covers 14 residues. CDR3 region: CASSPDRGLKPQHF. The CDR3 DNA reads TGTGCCAGCAGCCCTGACAGGGGGCTGAAGCCCCAGCATTTT.

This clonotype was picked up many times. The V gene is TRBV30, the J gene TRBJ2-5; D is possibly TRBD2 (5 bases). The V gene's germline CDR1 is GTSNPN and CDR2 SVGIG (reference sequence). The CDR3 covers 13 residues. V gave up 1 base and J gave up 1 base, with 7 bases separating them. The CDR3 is CAWSGGLQETQYF. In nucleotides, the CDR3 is TGTGCCTGGAGTGGCGGGCTCCAAGAGACCCAGTACTTC. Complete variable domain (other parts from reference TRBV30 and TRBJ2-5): SQTIHQWPATLVQPVGSPLSLECTVEGTSNPNLYWYRQAAGRGLQLLFYSVGIGQISSEVPQNLSASRPQDRQFILSSKKLLLSDSGFYLCAWSGGLQETQYFGPGTRLLVL.

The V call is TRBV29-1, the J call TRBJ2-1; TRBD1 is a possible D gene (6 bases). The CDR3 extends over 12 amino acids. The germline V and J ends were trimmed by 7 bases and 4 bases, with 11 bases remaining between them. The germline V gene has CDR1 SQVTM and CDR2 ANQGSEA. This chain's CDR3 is CSAGQDYNEQFF. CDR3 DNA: TGCAGCGCGGGACAAGATTACAATGAGCAGTTCTTC.

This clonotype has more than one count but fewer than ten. The CDR3 reads CASSPFPGRAGSSYNSPLHF. The CDR3 DNA is TGTGCCAGCAGCCCTTTTCCCGGCAGGGCGGGAAGCTCCTATAATTCACCCCTCCACTTT. J is TRBJ1-6 and V is TRBV7-2, with D perhaps TRBD1 (5 bases). Trimming removed 5 bases at V and 0 bases at J, with 23 bases between. CDR1 and CDR2 (germline): SGHTA, FQGNSA. CDR3 length equals 20 residues. The full variable domain, completed using reference TRBV7-2 and TRBJ1-6, is GAGVSQSPSNKVTEKGKDVELRCDPISGHTALYWYRQSLGQGLEFLIYFQGNSAPDKSGLPSDRFSAERTGGSVSTLTIQRTQQEDSAVYLCASSPFPGRAGSSYNSPLHFGNGTRLTVT.